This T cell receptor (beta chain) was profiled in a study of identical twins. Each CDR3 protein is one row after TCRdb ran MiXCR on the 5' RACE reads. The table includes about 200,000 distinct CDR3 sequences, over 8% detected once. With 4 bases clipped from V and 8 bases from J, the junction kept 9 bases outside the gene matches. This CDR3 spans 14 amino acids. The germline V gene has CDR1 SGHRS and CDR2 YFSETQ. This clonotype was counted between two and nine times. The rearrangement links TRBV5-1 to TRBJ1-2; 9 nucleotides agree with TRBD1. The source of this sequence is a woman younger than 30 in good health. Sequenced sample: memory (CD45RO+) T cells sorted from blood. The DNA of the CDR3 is TGCGCCAGCAGCCGAACAGGGGGCCTCGAGGGCTACACCTTC. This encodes CASSRTGGLEGYTF.